This T cell receptor beta chain was observed in a study of T cells in Graves' hyperthyroidism and ophthalmopathy. Germline V lookup: CDR1 SGHRS, CDR2 YFSETQ. The ends were cut back, 4 bases at V and 4 bases at J, with 14 bases in the middle. The CDR3 is 14 residues long. The TCR beta CDR3 regions underwent amplification using RNA transcripts as the source. The TCR CDR3 first-round RT-PCR relied on the HTBI primer set. One entry per CDR3 protein, called by TCRdb with MiXCR from the multiplex PCR reads. The repertoire holds around 350,000 distinct CDR3 sequences, with about 18% as singletons. This clonotype came up many times.

This chain connects TRBV5-1 to TRBJ1-1; the D gene is possibly TRBD1 (5 bases). The sequence was collected from a woman younger than 30 with Graves' hyperthyroidism. The sequenced sample was blood. This CDR3 reads CASSLTSGTTEAFF. CDR3 nucleotide sequence: TGCGCCAGCAGCCTGACATCAGGGACCACTGAAGCTTTCTTT.